This TCR beta chain was profiled in a study of human T cells and chemical hapten exposure. Background on the study: Diphenylcyclopropenone doses were given weekly to the scalps of patients across the roughly 22-week study. Study outcomes and limitations: Given that the donors had alopecia, their immune response may differ from that seen in healthy people.

The germline V gene encodes CDR1 SGHTA and CDR2 FQGNSA. The CDR3 length is 16 residues. In its sample, this clonotype was seen many times. No antigen is known for it. One junction end disagrees with the germline gene, perhaps due to a read error. Stated time point: patch test 2, 6 weeks after DPC sensitization. Treatment here: therapeutic diphenylcyclopropenone sensitization with weekly scalp DPC. Donors were 18 to 70-year-old alopecia patients suitable for DPC. TCRdb processed the RACE reads anew with MiXCR; each CDR3 protein has one entry. The sample has 80,000 to 95,000 distinct CDR3 sequences; around a tenth are singletons.

The sequence was collected from a man aged 18 to 35 with alopecia areata. Some clones in this sample may be carry-over from other donors' samples. The sequencing here drew on whole blood, taken in connection with sensitization to the hapten diphenylcyclopropenone (DPC). The chain joins TRBV7-2 to TRBJ1-4, with a weak D call TRBD1 (6 bases). CDR3 bases: TGTGCCAGCAGATTAGGGGGGGCGCGGTCTAATGAAAAACTGTTTTTT. Protein: CASRLGGARSNEKLFF. Looking up the rest from reference TRBV7-2 and TRBJ1-4 gives the full variable domain: GAGVSQSPSNKVTEKGKDVELRCDPISGHTALYWYRQSLGQGLEFLIYFQGNSAPDKSGLPSDRFSAERTGGSVSTLTIQRTQQEDSAVYLCASRLGGARSNEKLFFGSGTQLSVL.